This note documents a single T cell receptor beta chain sequence. Measured with immunoSEQ multiplex PCR; TCRdb has only the in-frame clones, and not every one. Here the sample spans some 71,000 clones, 91% being singletons. J was trimmed by 7 bases and V by 1 base; bases with no gene match: 6. This CDR3 comprises 15 residues. Germline CDR1 reads SEHNR; CDR2 reads FQNEAQ (reference sequence). The source of the sample is a study of OX40 agonist ivuxolimab in advanced cancers. About the research overall: An anti-OX40 (CD134) antibody with agonistic activity, ivuxolimab, was administered to patients.

This receptor was obtained from an adult with an advanced solid tumor such as melanoma, head and neck, liver or kidney cancer. The material was CD4+ or CD8+ T cells sorted from blood, obtained in a trial of the OX40 agonist ivuxolimab. The V gene is TRBV7-9, the J gene TRBJ2-2; 7 bases line up with TRBD1. The CDR3 loop reads CASSLGAQGIGELFF. CDR3 DNA sequence: TGTGCCAGCAGCTTAGGAGCACAGGGGATCGGGGAGCTGTTTTTT.